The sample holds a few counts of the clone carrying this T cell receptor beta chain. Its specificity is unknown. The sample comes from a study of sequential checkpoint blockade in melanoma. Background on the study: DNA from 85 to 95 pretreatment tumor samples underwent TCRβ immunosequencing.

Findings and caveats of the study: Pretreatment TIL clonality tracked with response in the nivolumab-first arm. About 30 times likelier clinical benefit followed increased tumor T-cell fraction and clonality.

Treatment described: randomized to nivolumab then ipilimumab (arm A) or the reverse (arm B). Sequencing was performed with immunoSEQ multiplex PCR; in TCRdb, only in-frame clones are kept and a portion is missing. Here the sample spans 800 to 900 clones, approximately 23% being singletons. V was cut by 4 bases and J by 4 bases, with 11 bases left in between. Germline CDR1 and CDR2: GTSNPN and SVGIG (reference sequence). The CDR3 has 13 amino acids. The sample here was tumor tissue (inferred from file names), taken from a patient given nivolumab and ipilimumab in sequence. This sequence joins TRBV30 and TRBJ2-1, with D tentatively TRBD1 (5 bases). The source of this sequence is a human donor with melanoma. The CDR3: CAWKGLKYNEQFF. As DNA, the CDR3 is TGTGCCTGGAAGGGGCTCAAATACAATGAGCAGTTCTTC.